This entry lists 28 T cell receptor beta chains sequenced from one sample in a study of early T cells in non-severe SARS-CoV-2 infection. TCRdb re-derived calls from the 5' RACE reads in MiXCR, one entry per CDR3 protein. Here the sample spans about 50,000 distinct CDR3 sequences, approximately 15% being singletons. Sequenced material: whole blood, taken at baseline. Every receptor here comes from an adult who was a healthcare worker with PCR-confirmed SARS-CoV-2 infection or an uninfected control (not recorded which).

The sample holds many counts of this clonotype. V gene TRBV11-2 combines with J gene TRBJ2-2; D call uncertain. The germline V gene has CDR1 SGHAT and CDR2 FQNNGV. The CDR3 runs 11 residues. The V gene lost 3 bases and the J gene lost 4 bases, with 0 bases spanning the gap. CDR3 sequence (DNA): TGTGCCAGCAGCTTCACCGGGGAGCTGTTTTTT. It specifies CASSFTGELFF. Using reference TRBV11-2 and TRBJ2-2 for the parts outside the CDR3, the full variable domain is EAGVAQSPRYKIIEKRQSVAFWCNPISGHATLYWYQQILGQGPKLLIQFQNNGVVDDSQLPKDRFSAERLKGVDSTLKIQPAKLEDSAVYLCASSFTGELFFGEGSRLTVL.

The gene calls are TRBV13 and TRBJ2-1, with D tentatively TRBD2 (5 bases). The ends were cut back, 4 bases at V and 6 bases at J, with 13 bases in the middle. This CDR3 is built from 14 residues. The germline gives CDR1 PRHDT, CDR2 FYEKMQ (reference sequence). The CDR3 is CASSSASSGNEQFF. CDR3 in DNA: TGTGCCAGCAGCTCCGCTAGCTCGGGCAATGAGCAGTTCTTC.

This clonotype showed up just a few times. The V and J genes are TRBV6-2 or TRBV6-3 and TRBJ2-7; TRBD2 is a possible D gene (6 bases). V was trimmed by 3 bases and J by 2 bases, leaving 14 bases between them. The germline V gene has CDR1 MNHEY and CDR2 SVGEGT. The length of the CDR3 is 15 residues. The CDR3 DNA reads TGTGCCAGCAGTTATCGCGGGACCGGGCCCTACGAGCAGTACTTC. It codes for CASSYRGTGPYEQYF.

This clonotype was counted only a few times. The rearrangement joins TRBV12-3 or TRBV12-4 to TRBJ1-3; D gene unclear. The V and J ends lost 6 bases and 1 base respectively, with 13 bases between them. The CDR3 has 15 amino acids. The chain's CDR3 is CASRLPLVSGNTIYF. The DNA of the CDR3 is TGTGCCAGCAGGCTGCCTCTTGTATCTGGAAACACCATATATTTT.

The chain couples TRBV11-2 to TRBJ1-1; D is undetermined. The V gene lost 0 bases and the J gene lost 2 bases, with 7 bases spanning the gap. The CDR3 sequence is 14 residues long. The germline V gene encodes CDR1 SGHAT and CDR2 FQNNGV. The CDR3 DNA follows: TGTGCCAGCAGCTTAGACAGGACTAACACTGAAGCTTTCTTT. Residues: CASSLDRTNTEAFF.

V and J are TRBV2 and TRBJ2-3, with D tentatively TRBD2 (5 bases). This CDR3 region has 14 residues. Germline V gives CDR1 SNHLY, CDR2 FYNNEI. V was cut by 2 bases and J by 4 bases, with 10 bases left in between. As DNA, the CDR3 is TGTGCCAGCAGTGAATCGCTAGCCGCAGATACGCAGTATTTT. Translated: CASSESLAADTQYF. Filled out from reference TRBV2 and TRBJ2-3, the complete variable domain reads EPEVTQTPSHQVTQMGQEVILRCVPISNHLYFYWYRQILGQKVEFLVSFYNNEISEKSEIFDDQFSVERPDGSNFTLKIRSTKLEDSAMYFCASSESLAADTQYFGPGTRLTVL.

The chain links TRBV20-1 to TRBJ2-1, with 10 bases lining up with TRBD2. The trim removed 5 bases at V and 8 bases at J, leaving 9 bases unmatched. Germline V gives CDR1 DFQATT, CDR2 SNEGSKA (reference sequence). CDR3 length equals 14 residues. The CDR3 bases are TGCAGTGCTCCCCCACTAGCGGGGAGGTATGAGCAGTTCTTC. Translating it yields CSAPPLAGRYEQFF.

This clonotype was seen a handful of times. The V call is TRBV7-8, the J call TRBJ2-7; D is perhaps TRBD2 (5 bases). This CDR3 has 15 amino acids. Germline V gives CDR1 SGHVS, CDR2 FQNEAQ. V was cut by 2 bases and J by 5 bases, with 16 bases left in between. CDR3 region: CASSLLVGVGNEQYF. CDR3 nucleotide sequence: TGTGCCAGCAGCTTATTAGTCGGGGTTGGGAACGAGCAGTACTTC. Looking up the rest from reference TRBV7-8 and TRBJ2-7 gives the full variable domain: GAGVSQSPRYKVAKRGQDVALRCDPISGHVSLFWYQQALGQGPEFLTYFQNEAQLDKSGLPSDRFFAERPEGSVSTLKIQRTQQEDSAVYLCASSLLVGVGNEQYFGPGTRLTVT.

This chain uses TRBV29-1 with TRBJ2-1; TRBD2 aligns across 9 bases. The V and J ends lost 6 bases and 8 bases, in that order; junction bases with no gene match: 11. CDR3 length: 14 residues. In germline, CDR1 is SQVTM, CDR2 ANQGSEA. This CDR3 reads CSVLGAGGEYEQFF. CDR3 nucleotide sequence: TGCAGCGTCCTGGGGGCGGGAGGGGAGTATGAGCAGTTCTTC.

This clonotype was observed a few times. J is TRBJ1-5 and V is TRBV19; 7 positions agree with TRBD1. The CDR3 has 16 residues. Trimming took 6 bases from V and 1 from J; bases not matched to a gene: 9. The V gene's germline CDR1 is LNHDA and CDR2 SQIVND (reference sequence). CDR3 amino acids: CASRGQGEGSNQPQHF. The CDR3 nucleotides read TGTGCCAGTAGAGGGCAGGGGGAAGGAAGCAATCAGCCCCAGCATTTT.

This clonotype came up a few times. The rearrangement uses TRBV7-8 and TRBJ1-1; the D is unclear. The CDR3 length is 13 residues. Trimming cost V 5 bases and J 4 bases, with 11 bases left between them. Per germline, CDR1 SGHVS and CDR2 FQNEAQ. CDR3 DNA sequence: TGTGCCAGCAGCCCGCCGGGGAGCACTGAAGCTTTCTTT. It encodes CASSPPGSTEAFF.

This chain joins TRBV7-6 and TRBJ1-1; no clear D. Germline V gives CDR1 SGHVS, CDR2 FNYEAQ. The V end was cut by 1 base, the J end by 1 base, with 7 bases between. The CDR3 contains 14 residues. CDR3 loop: CASSLVPENTEAFF. The CDR3 bases are TGTGCCAGCAGCTTAGTTCCAGAGAACACTGAAGCTTTCTTT.

This clonotype counts as medium-sized. This chain uses TRBV29-1 with TRBJ1-3; D is uncertain. V lost 5 bases and J 0 bases, leaving 17 bases between the germline ends. The germline V gene has CDR1 SQVTM and CDR2 ANQGSEA. The length of the CDR3 is 16 residues. This CDR3 reads CSVSEDLENSGNTIYF. CDR3 in DNA: TGCAGCGTTTCGGAGGACCTAGAAAACTCTGGAAACACCATATATTTT.

This clonotype was picked up many times. J is TRBJ2-7 and V is TRBV2; 8 bases are shared with TRBD1. Germline-derived CDR1 and CDR2 are SNHLY and FYNNEI. The CDR3 runs to 15 residues. Losses at the gene ends were 3 bases for V and 2 bases for J; bases not matched to a gene: 6. Written as DNA, the CDR3 is TGTGCCAGCAGTGACATGACAGGGGCAACCTACGAGCAGTACTTC. This gives the protein CASSDMTGATYEQYF.

This clonotype was observed a few times. The V gene is TRBV2, the J gene TRBJ2-3, with D perhaps given as TRBD1 or TRBD2 (6 bases each). This CDR3 region has 12 residues. Per the germline V gene, CDR1 is SNHLY and CDR2 is FYNNEI. V lost 3 bases, J lost 11 bases, and 12 bases lay in between. For the CDR3, the DNA is TGTGCCAGCAGTGAGGAGGGGGGTAGGCAGTATTTT. This encodes CASSEEGGRQYF. The variable domain in full, completed from reference TRBV2 and TRBJ2-3, reads EPEVTQTPSHQVTQMGQEVILRCVPISNHLYFYWYRQILGQKVEFLVSFYNNEISEKSEIFDDQFSVERPDGSNFTLKIRSTKLEDSAMYFCASSEEGGRQYFGPGTRLTVL.

The chain combines TRBV6-1 with TRBJ2-2, with a weak D call TRBD2 (5 bases). Looked up from germline, CDR1 is MNHNS and CDR2 is SASEGT. V dropped 10 bases and J dropped 4 bases, with 19 bases sitting between them. This CDR3 spans 15 amino acids. CDR3 coding DNA: TGTGCCATCCAGCGGTCCTTTCCGATCACCGGGGAGCTGTTTTTT. Translated, it gives CAIQRSFPITGELFF.

The chain carries TRBV20-1 and TRBJ2-3; 7 nucleotides align to TRBD1. Germline values: CDR1 DFQATT, CDR2 SNEGSKA (reference sequence). V shed 6 bases and J 1 base; nucleotides not matched to a gene: 10. The CDR3 is 15 residues long. The CDR3 nucleotides are TGCAGTGCCTTAGCGTTCGACAGGGGCACAGATACGCAGTATTTT. Amino acid sequence: CSALAFDRGTDTQYF.

This clonotype was observed at least ten times. The chain links TRBV2 to TRBJ1-5; no clear D. V lost 3 bases and J lost 2, with 8 bases in between. The CDR3 has 14 amino acids. CDR1 is SNHLY, CDR2 FYNNEI, per germline. This chain's CDR3 is CASSDYGGNQPQHF. CDR3 nucleotide sequence: TGTGCCAGCAGTGATTACGGCGGCAATCAGCCCCAGCATTTT.

The chain combines TRBV28 with TRBJ2-3; D is ambiguous. Trimming removed 3 bases at V and 2 bases at J, with 15 bases between. Germline V gene sequence: CDR1 MDHEN, CDR2 SYDVKM. This CDR3 contains 16 residues. CDR3 sequence: CASSFPTTDLTDTQYF. The CDR3 nucleotides read TGTGCCAGCAGTTTCCCCACTACCGACCTCACAGATACGCAGTATTTT.

Only one count was recorded for this clonotype. This sequence joins TRBV20-1 and TRBJ2-7, with D unclear. The germline CDR1 and CDR2 sequences are DFQATT and SNEGSKA (reference sequence). This CDR3 spans 11 amino acids. Trimming took 3 bases from V and 6 from J, leaving 9 bases between them. In DNA, the CDR3 is TGCAGTGCTAGGAAGGTCGTCGAGCAGTACTTC. The encoded protein is CSARKVVEQYF.

In this sample, this clonotype turned up many times. The chain joins TRBV20-1 to TRBJ2-3, with 8 bases fitting TRBD2. The CDR3 is made up of 15 amino acids. Germline values: CDR1 DFQATT, CDR2 SNEGSKA (reference sequence). V shed 6 bases, J shed 7 bases, and the junction held 15 bases outside the gene matches. DNA of the CDR3: TGCAGTGCGTCGGGCTTAGCGGGACCTTCGAATACGCAGTATTTT. It yields the protein CSASGLAGPSNTQYF.

This chain joins TRBV9 and TRBJ2-7; D not certain. Germline assignment: CDR1 SGDLS and CDR2 YYNGEE. Trimming took 0 bases from V and 2 from J, leaving 12 bases between them. The CDR3 has 15 amino acids. This CDR3 is CASSVEAADPYEQYF. CDR3 in DNA: TGTGCCAGCAGCGTAGAGGCGGCGGACCCCTACGAGCAGTACTTC.

This clonotype has ten or more counts. This chain uses TRBV20-1 with TRBJ1-3; no definite D call. Per the germline V gene, CDR1 is DFQATT and CDR2 is SNEGSKA (reference sequence). The germline V and J ends were trimmed by 3 bases and 0 bases, with 3 bases remaining between them. The CDR3 has 12 residues. The CDR3 protein is CSASRSGNTIYF. The CDR3 DNA sequence: TGCAGTGCTAGCCGCTCTGGAAACACCATATATTTT.

This clonotype has just one count. The genes are TRBV6-5 and TRBJ1-1; D gene unclear. Trimming stripped 2 bases from V and 0 bases from J, with 10 bases between. Germline V lookup: CDR1 MNHEY, CDR2 SVGAGI. This CDR3 is built from 15 residues. The CDR3 here is CASSYAGNMNTEAFF. In DNA, the CDR3 is TGTGCCAGCAGTTACGCCGGGAACATGAACACTGAAGCTTTCTTT.

This chain links TRBV29-1 with TRBJ2-7; 7 bases fit TRBD2. Trimming took 0 bases from V and 5 from J; bases not matched to a gene: 13. CDR1 SQVTM and CDR2 ANQGSEA come from the germline V gene. The CDR3 spans 16 residues. In DNA form, the CDR3 reads TGCAGCGTTGAAGATTCCCTGGGAGGGAGCCCAAACGAGCAGTACTTC. It translates to CSVEDSLGGSPNEQYF.

This clonotype was counted many times. The chain recombines TRBV2 with TRBJ2-5, with D possibly being TRBD1 (6 bases). In germline, CDR1 is SNHLY, CDR2 FYNNEI. Trimming left V 7 bases short and J 1 base short, with 13 bases between. The CDR3 is 14 amino acids. CDR3 sequence reads: CASNYGQLQETQYF. CDR3 in DNA: TGTGCCAGCAATTACGGACAGCTCCAAGAGACCCAGTACTTC.

This clonotype occurred many times. The chain uses TRBV9 and TRBJ2-1; 12 bases fit TRBD2. CDR1 is SGDLS, CDR2 YYNGEE, per germline. V trimming: 3 bases; J trimming: 8 bases; junction bases outside the gene matches: 6. This CDR3 has 15 amino acids. CDR3 region: CASSATSGGTDEQFF. The CDR3 DNA reads as TGTGCCAGCAGCGCAACTAGCGGGGGGACGGATGAGCAGTTCTTC.

This rearrangement joins TRBV11-1 to TRBJ2-1; D not resolved. The CDR3 loop spans 14 amino acids. Germline CDR1 SGHAT, CDR2 FQDESV (reference sequence). Trimming cost V 5 bases and J 0 bases, with 8 bases left between them. Here the CDR3 reads CASSTLSSYNEQFF. The CDR3 DNA is TGTGCCAGCAGCACATTAAGCTCCTACAATGAGCAGTTCTTC.